This record looks at one T cell receptor (beta chain) sequence and its context. This sample was taken from a study of shared clonotypes between healthy human individuals. Original processing notes: ImmunoSEQ only sent back junction sequences with no quality scores, so filtering was done differently. TCRdb keeps only in-frame clones here, not all; method: immunoSEQ multiplex PCR. For V, J and clone size, that table is used; D and trimming come from the DNA. Here the sample spans about 960,000 clones, around three quarters being singletons. Per the germline V gene, CDR1 is SGHNT and CDR2 is YENEEA. V lost 5 bases, J lost 9 bases, and 17 bases lay in between. The CDR3 is made up of 13 amino acids.

The sample comprised memory CD4+ T cells sorted from blood. The subset was: CD45RA-negative fraction. The sequence was collected from a young man in good health. This chain connects TRBV11-3 to TRBJ2-7; the D call may be TRBD1 or TRBD2 (5 bases each). The CDR3 region has the DNA TGTGCCAGCAGCAGGACCGGGGCCGCCGGGCAGTACTTC. It is translated as CASSRTGAAGQYF.